The T cell receptor (beta chain) under discussion was sequenced for a study of cytomegalovirus exposure and HLA in healthy donors. Across the study: Clustering assigned 70% to 90% of the roughly 420 genotyped donors to the Caucasian-associated ancestry cluster.

This PCR relied on a set of 60 Vbeta primers and 13 Jbeta primers. TCRdb's table, derived via immunoSEQ multiplex PCR, lists solely in-frame clones and lacks some. The sample gives under 200,000 clones, roughly 80% of which show up once; about 1.7% is in the top ten. V lost 6 bases, J lost 3 bases, and 9 bases lay in between. Germline CDR1 reads MNHEY; CDR2 reads SVGAGI. This CDR3 comprises 12 residues. The chain uses TRBV6-5 and TRBJ2-7; D possibly corresponds to TRBD2 (6 bases). This clonotype was sampled from a woman in her late teens or twenties in good health and CMV-seronegative. The sequencing sample was made of PBMCs. The CDR3: CASRAGGYEQYF. In DNA form, the CDR3 reads TGTGCCAGCAGGGCCGGGGGCTACGAGCAGTACTTC.